The 7 T cell receptor beta chains presented below share a single source sample, sequenced in a study of T cells in Graves' hyperthyroidism and ophthalmopathy (dated by TCRdb to the late 2010s). Receptor libraries were prepared by multiplex PCR. The data were produced on an Illumina HiSeq 2000. The TCR beta CDR3 regions were amplified from RNA transcripts. The TCR CDR3 was subjected to a first round of RT-PCR using the HTBI primer set and the Qiagen OneStep RT-PCR kit. The public reads were run again by TCRdb, first through fastp at Q25 and then through MiXCR, and only productive beta chains were kept. Rows with one shared CDR3 protein collapse into an entry with the most common genes and DNA. This sample comprises fewer than 650,000 distinct CDR3 sequences, 46% of them detected only once. About two fifths of the sample is in the top ten clones. Material for sequencing was peripheral blood or thyroid tissue (not recorded which). The receptors here all came from an adult woman with Graves' disease, either hyperthyroidism or ophthalmopathy (not recorded which).

This clonotype was recorded a few times. V usage is TRBV20-1 and J usage is TRBJ2-7; 12 bases are a match to TRBD1. The CDR3 is made up of 15 amino acids. The V gene's germline CDR1 is DFQATT and CDR2 SNEGSKA (reference sequence). The V segment lost 5 bases and the J segment 4 bases; nucleotides outside the gene matches: 9. The CDR3 coding sequence is TGCAGTGCTCCGGAGGGACAGGGGGCGAAGTACGAGCAGTACTTC. It specifies CSAPEGQGAKYEQYF.

As regards this clonotype: A read error may account for a junction end that differs from germline. The V gene is TRBV5-1, the J gene TRBJ2-7; 7 bases fit TRBD1. Germline V lookup: CDR1 SGHRS, CDR2 YFSETQ. The CDR3 has 14 residues. This chain's CDR3 is CASSSDRTTYGQYF. CDR3 DNA: TGCGCCAGCAGCTCGGACAGGACGACCTACGGGCAGTACTTC.

V usage is TRBV25-1 and J usage is TRBJ1-2; the match to TRBD1 covers 7 bases. CDR3 length: 13 residues. V trimming: 5 bases; J trimming: 5 bases; junction bases outside the gene matches: 5. Germline CDR1 reads MGHDK; CDR2 reads SYGVNS. CDR3 protein: CASSRDSQYGYTF. The DNA for the CDR3 is TGTGCCAGCAGTAGGGACAGCCAATATGGCTACACCTTC.

This chain joins TRBV5-1 and TRBJ1-2, with D tentatively TRBD1 (6 bases). The CDR3 sequence is 14 residues long. The ends were cut back, 3 bases at V and 5 bases at J, with 14 bases in the middle. In germline, CDR1 is SGHRS, CDR2 YFSETQ. CDR3 coding DNA: TGCGCCAGCAGCTGGGACAAGGACCTATATGGCTACACCTTC. Translated, it gives CASSWDKDLYGYTF.

This clonotype occurred a few times. This chain uses TRBV10-3 with TRBJ1-2; D gene ambiguous. V lost 10 bases and J 4 bases, leaving 16 bases between the germline ends. The CDR3 has 13 residues. Germline V lookup: CDR1 ENHRY, CDR2 SYGVKD. DNA of the CDR3: TGTGCCACCAGGTACGGGGTCGGCTATGGCTACACCTTC. Translation: CATRYGVGYGYTF.

The rearrangement uses TRBV20-1 and TRBJ2-7; a possible D gene is TRBD2 (5 bases). CDR1 DFQATT and CDR2 SNEGSKA come from the germline V gene (reference sequence). This CDR3 spans 11 amino acids. Trimming left V 6 bases short and J 10 bases short, with 16 bases between. This CDR3 is CSAPDSTQQYF. CDR3 nucleotide sequence: TGCAGTGCACCGGACTCTACTCAACAGTACTTC.

This clonotype was seen repeatedly, ten times or more. This chain connects TRBV10-3 to TRBJ2-7; no definite D call. Trimming removed 2 bases from V and 0 bases from J, with 14 bases in between. The CDR3 is made up of 16 amino acids. Germline-derived CDR1 and CDR2 are ENHRY and SYGVKD. The CDR3 reads CAISEKGGVGSYEQYF. The CDR3 DNA reads TGTGCCATCAGTGAGAAAGGCGGAGTCGGCTCCTACGAGCAGTACTTC.